The rows below give T cell receptor beta chains drawn from one sample of a study of T-cell memory formation after mild COVID-19. TCRdb re-called the 5' RACE reads through MiXCR, storing one row per CDR3 protein. The profile shows a few hundred thousand distinct CDR3 sequences, approximately 14% of them singletons. The specimen sequenced was PBMCs or a T cell subset sorted from them (not recorded which). The receptors here all came from a man between 18 and 35 years old who had mild COVID-19 (a few samples of this study predate the infection). Cell type and time point are not known. CDR3s include the opening cysteine and the closing phenylalanine or tryptophan. The D gene is left open where the match is weak. Size is omitted from some rows. Given values are once, few, many or a class for expanded clones.

d_gene,j_gene,v_gene,abundance,CDR3nt,CDR3aa
NA,TRBJ1-2,TRBV5-1,NA,TGCGCCAGCAGCTTAGCCGGGAAAGACTATGGCTACACCTTC,CASSLAGKDYGYTF
NA,TRBJ2-6,TRBV9,few,TGTGCCAGCAGCGTATCCGGGTCTGGGGCCAACGTCCTGACTTTC,CASSVSGSGANVLTF
TRBD2,TRBJ2-5,TRBV5-1,NA,TGCGCCAGCAGCCCCGGACTAGCGGGGCGCCAAGAGACCCAGTACTTC,CASSPGLAGRQETQYF
TRBD1,TRBJ2-3,TRBV7-9,once,TGTGCCAGCACCTCCTGGGACAGGTACACAGATACGCAGTATTTT,CASTSWDRYTDTQYF
NA,TRBJ1-3,TRBV6-6,NA,TGTGCCAGCAGTTCGGGACGTTTCTCTGGAAACACCATATATTTT,CASSSGRFSGNTIYF
NA,TRBJ1-1,TRBV7-9,NA,TGTGCCAGCAGCATCAGGGACGGGGACACTGAAGCTTTCTTT,CASSIRDGDTEAFF
NA,TRBJ2-7,TRBV7-9,many,TGTGCCAGCAGCTTAGCTGTCCACGAGCAGTACTTC,CASSLAVHEQYF
NA,TRBJ2-7,TRBV4-2,few,TGTGCCAGCAGCCAAGAACTGGCCGGGGGCGAGCAGTACTTC,CASSQELAGGEQYF
TRBD1,TRBJ1-2,TRBV7-9,NA,TGTGCCATCCAGACAGGGCCTAACGACGATGGCTACACCTTC,CAIQTGPNDDGYTF
NA,TRBJ1-4,TRBV5-1,many,TGCGCCAGCAGCTTGGCCCCTAATGAAAAACTGTTTTTT,CASSLAPNEKLFF
NA,TRBJ1-4,TRBV5-1,NA,TGCGCCAGCAGGACCGCGGGGGCCAACGGTGAAAAACTGTTTTTT,CASRTAGANGEKLFF
NA,TRBJ1-6,TRBV4-3,NA,TGCGCCAGCAGCCAAGATCGGGGGAGCTCCTATAATTCACCCCTCCACTTT,CASSQDRGSSYNSPLHF
NA,TRBJ2-2,TRBV7-8,NA,TGTGCCAGCAGACCCGGCAGGGATAACACCGGGGAGCTGTTTTTT,CASRPGRDNTGELFF
NA,TRBJ2-5,TRBV5-1,few,TGCGCCAGCAGCTCCGGCTGGAACCAAGAGACCCAGTACTTC,CASSSGWNQETQYF
TRBD1,TRBJ1-2,TRBV6-1,NA,TGTGCCAGCAGGGATAGACAGGGCGGAGGCGGCTACACCTTC,CASRDRQGGGGYTF